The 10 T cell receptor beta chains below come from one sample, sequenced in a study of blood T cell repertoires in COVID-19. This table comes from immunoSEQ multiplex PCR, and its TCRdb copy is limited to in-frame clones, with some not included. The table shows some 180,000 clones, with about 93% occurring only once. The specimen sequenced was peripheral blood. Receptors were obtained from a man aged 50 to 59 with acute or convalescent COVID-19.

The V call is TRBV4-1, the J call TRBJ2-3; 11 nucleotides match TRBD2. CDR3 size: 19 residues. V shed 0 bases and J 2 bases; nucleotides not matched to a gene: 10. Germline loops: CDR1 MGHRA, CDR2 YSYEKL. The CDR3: CASSQDSATSGGHTDTQYF. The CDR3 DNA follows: TGCGCCAGCAGCCAAGATTCGGCTACTAGCGGGGGACACACAGATACGCAGTATTTT.

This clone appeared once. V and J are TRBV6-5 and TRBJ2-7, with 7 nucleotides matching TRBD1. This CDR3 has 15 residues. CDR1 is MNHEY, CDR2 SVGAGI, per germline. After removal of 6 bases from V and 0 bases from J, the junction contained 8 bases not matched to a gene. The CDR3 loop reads CASRGTGDPSYEQYF. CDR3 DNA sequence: TGTGCCAGCAGGGGAACAGGGGACCCCTCCTACGAGCAGTACTTC.

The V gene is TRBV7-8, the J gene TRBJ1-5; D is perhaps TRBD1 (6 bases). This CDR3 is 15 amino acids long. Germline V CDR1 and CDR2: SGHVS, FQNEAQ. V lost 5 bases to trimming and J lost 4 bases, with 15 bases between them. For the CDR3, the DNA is TGTGCCAGCAGCCAGACCGGGACAAGGAATCAGCCCCAGCATTTT. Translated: CASSQTGTRNQPQHF.

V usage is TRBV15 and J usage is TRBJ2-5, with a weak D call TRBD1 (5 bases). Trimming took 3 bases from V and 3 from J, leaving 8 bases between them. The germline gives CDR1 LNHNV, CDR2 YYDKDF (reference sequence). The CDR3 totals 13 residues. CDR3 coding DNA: TGTGCCACCAGCAGCAGGGTTGAAGAGACCCAGTACTTC. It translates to CATSSRVEETQYF.

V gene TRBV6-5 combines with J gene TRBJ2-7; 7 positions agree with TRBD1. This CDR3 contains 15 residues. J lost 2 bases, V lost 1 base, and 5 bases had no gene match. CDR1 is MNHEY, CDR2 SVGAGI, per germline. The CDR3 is CASSYFRDSTYEQYF. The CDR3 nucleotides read TGTGCCAGCAGTTACTTCCGGGACAGTACCTACGAGCAGTACTTC.

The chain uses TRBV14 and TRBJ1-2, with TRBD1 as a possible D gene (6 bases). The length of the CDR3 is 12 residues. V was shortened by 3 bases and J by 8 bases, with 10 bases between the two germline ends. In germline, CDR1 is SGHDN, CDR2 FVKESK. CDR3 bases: TGTGCCAGCAGCCAGCCAGGGGTAGGCTACACCTTC. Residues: CASSQPGVGYTF.

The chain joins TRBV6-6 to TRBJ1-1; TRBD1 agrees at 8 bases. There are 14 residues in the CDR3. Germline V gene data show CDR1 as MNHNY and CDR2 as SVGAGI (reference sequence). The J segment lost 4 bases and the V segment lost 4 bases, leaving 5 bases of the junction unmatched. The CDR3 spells CASSLTGDITEAFF. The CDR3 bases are TGTGCCAGCAGTTTGACAGGGGACATCACTGAAGCTTTCTTT.

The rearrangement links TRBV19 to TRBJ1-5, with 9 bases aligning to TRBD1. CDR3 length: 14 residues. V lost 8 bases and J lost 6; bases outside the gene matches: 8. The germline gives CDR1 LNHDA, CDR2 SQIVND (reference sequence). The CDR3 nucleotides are TGTGCCAGTGGGACAGGGCGGACGGTTCAGCCCCAGCATTTT. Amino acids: CASGTGRTVQPQHF.

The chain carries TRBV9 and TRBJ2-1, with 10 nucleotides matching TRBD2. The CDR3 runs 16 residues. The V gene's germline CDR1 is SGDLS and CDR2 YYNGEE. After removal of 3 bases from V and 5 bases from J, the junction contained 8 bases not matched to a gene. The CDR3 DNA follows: TGTGCCAGCAGCGACAGGACTAGCGGAACGAACAATGAGCAGTTCTTC. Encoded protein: CASSDRTSGTNNEQFF.

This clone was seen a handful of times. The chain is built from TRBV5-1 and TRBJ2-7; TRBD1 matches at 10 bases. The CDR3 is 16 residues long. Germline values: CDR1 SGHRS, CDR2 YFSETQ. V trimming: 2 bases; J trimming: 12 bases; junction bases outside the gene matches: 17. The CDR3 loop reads CASSLETGTGDSALYF. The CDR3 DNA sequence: TGCGCCAGCAGCTTAGAGACCGGGACAGGGGATTCTGCGTTGTACTTC.